This is a list of T cell receptor beta chains from one sample in a study of T cells in Graves' hyperthyroidism and ophthalmopathy. A single record per CDR3 protein comes from TCRdb applying MiXCR to the multiplex PCR reads. The data hold about 400,000 distinct CDR3 sequences, with 25% observed a single time. Specimen: blood. The receptors stem from a man aged 50 or older with Graves' hyperthyroidism. The CDR3 runs from the conserved cysteine through the conserved F or W. A D gene is named only where the DNA matches it firmly. Rows may omit the clone size; those that give it use once, few, many or a size class.

TRBV27	TRBJ2-1	TRBD1	few	13	TGTGCCAGCAGTATCGACAGGGGCAATGAGCAGTTCTTC	CASSIDRGNEQFF
TRBV4-1	TRBJ2-2	-	-	15	TGCGCCAGCAGCCAACAAATATCCAACACCGGGGAGCTGTTTTTT	CASSQQISNTGELFF
TRBV10-3	TRBJ2-7	-	few	12	TGTGCCATCAGTGAGAATCTCTACGAGCAGTACTTC	CAISENLYEQYF
TRBV7-3	TRBJ1-1	-	many	13	TGTGCCAGCAGCTTTTCGGGGTACACTGAAGCTTTCTTT	CASSFSGYTEAFF
TRBV20-1	TRBJ1-3	-	-	15	TGCAGTGCTGGGGACCTCGCCACAGCCTATAACACCATATATTTT	CSAGDLATAYNTIYF
TRBV18	TRBJ2-3	-	-	15	TGTGCCAGCTCACCGGGGGGTGGAGACACAGATACGCAGTATTTT	CASSPGGGDTDTQYF
TRBV6-1	TRBJ1-3	-	-	14	TGTGCCAGCAGACCTAGGGTTCTGGGAAACACCATATATTTT	CASRPRVLGNTIYF
TRBV6-1	TRBJ1-3	-	many	13	TGTGCCAGCAGGGAGGGCAACAGAAACACCATATATTTT	CASREGNRNTIYF
TRBV12-3/TRBV12-4	TRBJ2-7	TRBD1	-	15	TGTGCCAGCAGTTTAGGGTCTGGACAGGGGTCCGAGCAGTACTTC	CASSLGSGQGSEQYF
TRBV28	TRBJ2-5	TRBD2	-	16	TGTGCCAGCAGTTCAAGTGGAGCGGGAGGCCGGGAGACCCAGTACTTC	CASSSSGAGGRETQYF
TRBV20-1	TRBJ1-1	-	-	14	TGCAGTGCTAGAGATCTCGTGGAGGTGACTGAAGCTTTCTTT	CSARDLVEVTEAFF
TRBV12-3/TRBV12-4	TRBJ2-5	-	many	16	TGTGCCAGCACCCAACCACCGGGACAAAGACAAGAGACCCAGTACTTC	CASTQPPGQRQETQYF